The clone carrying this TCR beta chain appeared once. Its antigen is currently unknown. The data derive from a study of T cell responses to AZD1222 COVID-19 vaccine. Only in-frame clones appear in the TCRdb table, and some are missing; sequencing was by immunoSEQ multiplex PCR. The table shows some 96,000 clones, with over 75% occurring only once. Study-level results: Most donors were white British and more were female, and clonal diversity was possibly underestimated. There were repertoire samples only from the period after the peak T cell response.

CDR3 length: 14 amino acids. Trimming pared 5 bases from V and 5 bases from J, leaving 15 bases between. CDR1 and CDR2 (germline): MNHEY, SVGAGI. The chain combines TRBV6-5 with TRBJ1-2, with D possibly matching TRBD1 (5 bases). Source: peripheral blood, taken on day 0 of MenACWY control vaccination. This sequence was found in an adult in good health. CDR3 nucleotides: TGTGCCAGCAGTACCTCCGGGACGTCATATGGCTACACCTTC. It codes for CASSTSGTSYGYTF.